These 6 T cell receptor beta chains originate from one sample sequenced in a study of persistence of HIV-infected CD4 T cells. Their antigens are not known. The libraries were made with immunoSEQ version 4 in survey mode. Some clones are missing from TCRdb's copy, which holds only in-frame ones; the method was immunoSEQ multiplex PCR. The table records about 17,000 clones, around 60% of them present only once. The stimulus was lysate of CMV-infected fibroblasts, about 10 ug/mL. Sorting of responding CD4+ T cells relied on upregulated CD40 ligand together with CD69. Sequencing used CD4+ T cells sorted from PBMCs after roughly 18-hour stimulation, obtained from a patient who received antiretroviral therapy. The receptors derive from an adult woman with HIV who was CMV-seropositive.

The chain uses TRBV19 and TRBJ2-2, with a possible D match to TRBD1 (6 bases). This CDR3 contains 16 residues. Per germline, CDR1 LNHDA and CDR2 SQIVND (reference sequence). Trimming took off 3 bases at V and 1 base at J, with 12 bases between the two ends. As DNA, the CDR3 is TGTGCCAGTAGTATTACCGGGACACAGAACACCGGGGAGCTGTTTTTT. It translates to CASSITGTQNTGELFF.

This clone was counted once. This chain links TRBV2 with TRBJ1-6; 7 bases are shared with TRBD1. J was trimmed by 11 bases and V by 4 bases; bases with no gene match: 11. This CDR3 is built from 15 residues. Germline CDR1 is SNHLY and CDR2 is FYNNEI. CDR3 loop: CASSGQTGIQAPLHF. The CDR3 DNA reads as TGTGCCAGCAGTGGCCAGACAGGGATACAGGCACCCCTCCACTTT.

The V and J genes are TRBV10-3 and TRBJ2-7, with a possible D match to TRBD1 (5 bases). Per the germline V gene, CDR1 is ENHRY and CDR2 is SYGVKD. The CDR3 runs to 14 residues. V dropped 4 bases and J dropped 6 bases, with 16 bases sitting between them. CDR3 nucleotides: TGTGCCATCAGTGTGGACAATAGATTCACCGAGCAGTACTTC. It is translated as CAISVDNRFTEQYF.

V and J are TRBV9 and TRBJ2-5; TRBD2 is a possible D gene (6 bases). The CDR3 runs 14 residues. The V end was cut by 4 bases, the J end by 5 bases, with 15 bases between. Germline V lookup: CDR1 SGDLS, CDR2 YYNGEE. The CDR3 loop is CASSPSGTPETQYF. The CDR3 DNA follows: TGTGCCAGCAGCCCGTCCGGGACTCCCGAGACCCAGTACTTC.

The chain couples TRBV30 to TRBJ1-4, with TRBD1 matching 8 bases. V lost 6 bases to trimming and J lost 6 bases; unmatched junction nucleotides: 9. CDR3 length: 14 amino acids. Germline values: CDR1 GTSNPN, CDR2 SVGIG (reference sequence). CDR3 in amino acids: CACLDRGSDEKLFF. CDR3 DNA sequence: TGTGCCTGTCTAGACAGGGGAAGCGATGAAAAACTGTTTTTT.

This clone occurred a few times. The chain joins TRBV3-1 (or the pseudogene TRBV3-2) to TRBJ1-1; TRBD1 matches at 11 bases. Germline V lookup: CDR1 LGHDT, CDR2 YNNKEL (reference sequence). Losses at the gene ends were 5 bases for V and 6 bases for J; bases not matched to a gene: 5. This CDR3 contains 14 residues. In nucleotides, the CDR3 is TGTGCCAGCAGCATTGGACAGGGGGCCTCTGAAGCTTTCTTT. Translating gives CASSIGQGASEAFF.